The clone carrying this T cell receptor beta chain has ten or more counts. This sample is drawn from a study of Graves' ophthalmopathy and Graves' hyperthyroidism. Looking at the study overall: Samples of peripheral blood were obtained at initial diagnosis, prior to treatment of any kind.

Amplified material comprised TCR beta CDR3 regions derived from RNA transcripts. HTBI primers were employed in first-round RT-PCR, then a second-round multiplex PCR followed. TCRdb reprocessed the multiplex PCR reads via MiXCR and lists one record per CDR3 protein. The sample shows about 200,000 distinct CDR3 sequences, approximately 28% of them seen only once. The CDR3 consists of 15 residues. Germline V gives CDR1 LNHNV, CDR2 YYDKDF (reference sequence). Trimming took off 1 base at V and 6 bases at J, with 14 bases between the two ends. The chain joins TRBV15 to TRBJ2-3, with D perhaps matching TRBD2 (5 bases). Sequenced input: peripheral blood. This clonotype was obtained from a man aged 50-60 years with Graves' ophthalmopathy. Written as DNA, the CDR3 is TGTGCCACCAGCAGAGGTTTTCTAGCACACGATACGCAGTATTTT. Its protein is CATSRGFLAHDTQYF.